This section outlines one TCR beta chain sequence together with its context. This specimen belongs to a study of blood T cell repertoires in COVID-19. Turning to the study itself: Samples taken during acute and convalescent COVID-19 were collected in the United States, Italy and Spain.

In the source study's methods: Nucleated cell number was recorded as an estimate derived from reference gene primer amplification. The table came from immunoSEQ multiplex PCR; TCRdb's copy has only in-frame clones and leaves some out. From that table come the V and J calls and clone size; the DNA was used to work out D and trimming. The sample holds about 58,000 clones; 60% to 85% are singletons and the top ten take around 5.1%. Trimming removed 7 bases from V and 3 bases from J; junction bases left unmatched: 12. The length of the CDR3 is 15 residues. Per germline, CDR1 SGHAT and CDR2 FQNNGV. The V call is TRBV11-2, the J call TRBJ2-7, with 7 bases that match TRBD2. The sequencing input was peripheral blood. This receptor was identified in a human donor in a cohort sampled during active COVID-19. The CDR3 DNA is TGTGCCAGCACCCCGGGGCTAGCGGAACACTACGAGCAGTACTTC. It specifies CASTPGLAEHYEQYF.